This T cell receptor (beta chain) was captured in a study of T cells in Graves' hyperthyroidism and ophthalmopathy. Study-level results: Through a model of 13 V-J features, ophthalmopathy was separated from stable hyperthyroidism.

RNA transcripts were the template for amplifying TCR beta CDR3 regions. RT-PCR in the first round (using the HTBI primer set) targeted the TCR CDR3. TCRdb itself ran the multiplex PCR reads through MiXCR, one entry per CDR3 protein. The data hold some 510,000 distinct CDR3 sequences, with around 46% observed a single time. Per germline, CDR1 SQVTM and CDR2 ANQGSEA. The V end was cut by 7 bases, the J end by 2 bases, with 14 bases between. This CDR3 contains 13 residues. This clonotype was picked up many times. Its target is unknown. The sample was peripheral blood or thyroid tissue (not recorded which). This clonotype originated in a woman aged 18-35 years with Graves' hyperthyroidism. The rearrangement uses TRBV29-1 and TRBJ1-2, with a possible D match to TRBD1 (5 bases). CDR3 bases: TGCAGCGCGACCTCCGGGGGGAACTATGGCTACACCTTC. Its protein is CSATSGGNYGYTF.